Given below is one T cell receptor (beta chain) in context. Using its own MiXCR run on the reads, TCRdb lists one record per CDR3 protein. The sample records around 630,000 distinct CDR3 sequences, roughly 24% being singletons. The data originate from a study of T cell repertoires in cytomegalovirus infection. For the study at large: Public TCR beta signature analysis indicated the presence of both CMV infection and matching HLA type.

The CDR3 runs 14 residues. Germline CDR1 reads ENHRY; CDR2 reads SYGVKD. The V end was cut by 11 bases, the J end by 1 base, with 17 bases between. This clonotype originated in a human donor in good health (CMV status not recorded). Some clones in this sample may be carry-over from other donors' samples. Sequences were obtained from CD8+ T cells from PBMCs. This chain uses TRBV10-3 with TRBJ2-5, with TRBD2 as a possible D gene (6 bases). CDR3 nucleotides: TGTGCCTCCTCGGGACTTGGCCTCCAAGAGACCCAGTACTTC. Encoded protein: CASSGLGLQETQYF.